The 24 T cell receptor beta chains below all came from one sample that was sequenced in a study of shared clonotypes between healthy human individuals. Sequencing was performed with immunoSEQ multiplex PCR; in TCRdb, only in-frame clones are kept and a portion is missing. The sample shows approximately 1.5 million clones, 98% to 99% of them seen only once. The sequenced material came from naive CD4+ T cells sorted from blood. Subset here: CD45RA+ positively selected. These receptors all stem from a man aged 25 to 45 in good health.

This clone was detected once. The J gene is TRBJ1-5, the V gene TRBV6-1; D is unclear. The CDR3 consists of 11 residues. V lost 5 bases and J lost 11, with 10 bases in between. Germline CDR1 MNHNS, CDR2 SASEGT. The CDR3 reads CASSTLGAQHF. DNA of the CDR3: TGTGCCAGCAGTACCCTTGGGGCCCAGCATTTT.

J is TRBJ2-7 and V is TRBV2; 8 nucleotides align to TRBD1. The CDR3 is made up of 13 amino acids. V gave up 6 bases and J gave up 2 bases; unmatched junction bases: 3. CDR1 is SNHLY, CDR2 FYNNEI, per germline. The CDR3 bases are TGTGCCAGCAGGGGGGACAGGACCTACGAGCAGTACTTC. This translates into CASRGDRTYEQYF. The whole variable domain, filled in from reference TRBV2 and TRBJ2-7, reads EPEVTQTPSHQVTQMGQEVILRCVPISNHLYFYWYRQILGQKVEFLVSFYNNEISEKSEIFDDQFSVERPDGSNFTLKIRSTKLEDSAMYFCASRGDRTYEQYFGPGTRLTVT.

The V call is TRBV5-1, the J call TRBJ1-5, with TRBD1 matching over 11 bases. This CDR3 is 13 amino acids long. The germline gives CDR1 SGHRS, CDR2 YFSETQ. The V gene end was trimmed by 8 bases and the J gene end by 7 bases; junction bases not matched to a gene: 5. The CDR3 nucleotides read TGCGCCAGTTCCCGGACAGGGGGCCAGCCCCAGCATTTT. It codes for CASSRTGGQPQHF.

This chain links TRBV18 with TRBJ2-5; 7 nucleotides align to TRBD2. The CDR3 extends over 14 amino acids. Germline V gene lookup returns CDR1 KGHSH and CDR2 LQKENI. V shed 3 bases and J 7 bases; nucleotides not matched to a gene: 8. The DNA for the CDR3 is TGTGCCAGCTCACCGGGAGGGCCGGCTGGGACCCAGTACTTC. This translates into CASSPGGPAGTQYF.

The gene calls are TRBV7-6 and TRBJ2-4, with 9 bases identical to TRBD1. This CDR3 comprises 17 residues. Looked up from germline, CDR1 is SGHVS and CDR2 is FNYEAQ. V shed 0 bases and J 3 bases; nucleotides not matched to a gene: 6. CDR3 amino acids: CASSLAGTGQGKNIQYF. The CDR3 DNA reads TGTGCCAGCAGCTTAGCTGGGACAGGGCAGGGCAAAAACATTCAGTACTTC.

The rearrangement links TRBV7-8 to TRBJ1-4; 7 bases map to TRBD1. Germline values: CDR1 SGHVS, CDR2 FQNEAQ. This CDR3 is 15 amino acids long. Trimming took 5 bases from V and 5 from J; bases not matched to a gene: 8. CDR3 region: CASSPGTVQNEKLFF. In DNA, the CDR3 is TGTGCCAGCAGCCCAGGGACAGTACAAAATGAAAAACTGTTTTTT.

V is TRBV30 and J is TRBJ2-7; possible D gene TRBD1, 6 bases. Trimming took 0 bases from V and 10 from J, leaving 19 bases between them. The germline CDR1 and CDR2 sequences are GTSNPN and SVGIG (reference sequence). CDR3 size: 14 residues. Here the CDR3 DNA reads TGTGCCTGGAGTGTATCTGGTGGACAGAAGATACAGTACTTC. Protein product: CAWSVSGGQKIQYF. Filled out from reference TRBV30 and TRBJ2-7, the complete variable domain reads SQTIHQWPATLVQPVGSPLSLECTVEGTSNPNLYWYRQAAGRGLQLLFYSVGIGQISSEVPQNLSASRPQDRQFILSSKKLLLSDSGFYLCAWSVSGGQKIQYFGPGTRLTVT.

This chain links TRBV5-4 with TRBJ2-5, with a weak D call TRBD1 (5 bases). CDR3 size: 16 residues. In germline, CDR1 is SGHNT, CDR2 YYREEE (reference sequence). V shed 3 bases and J shed 1 base, with 16 bases lying between them. CDR3 DNA: TGTGCCAGCAGCTCCTCCTGGGGCAGCGCCCAAGAGACCCAGTACTTC. Its translation is CASSSSWGSAQETQYF.

Points on this clone: One junction end does not reproduce the germline sequence, and a read error may be involved. This chain connects TRBV29-1 to TRBJ2-7; the D is unclear. CDR3 size: 8 residues. Per the germline V gene, CDR1 is SQVTM and CDR2 is ANQGSEA. CDR3 amino acids: CSPKNADF. CDR3 in DNA: TGCAGCCCTAAGAACGCGGACTTC.

In this sample, this clone turned up once. The CDR3 bases are TGTGCCAGCAGCAAAGGGACAGCCTACGAGCAGTACTTC. As protein: CASSKGTAYEQYF. The chain employs TRBV9 and TRBJ2-7, with 7 bases fitting TRBD1. The V gene end was trimmed by 4 bases and the J gene end by 2 bases; junction bases not matched to a gene: 3. Germline loops: CDR1 SGDLS, CDR2 YYNGEE. The CDR3 runs 13 residues. Combining the CDR3 with reference TRBV9 and TRBJ2-7 gives the whole variable domain DSGVTQTPKHLITATGQRVTLRCSPRSGDLSVYWYQQSLDQGLQFLIQYYNGEERAKGNILERFSAQQFPDLHSELNLSSLELGDSALYFCASSKGTAYEQYFGPGTRLTVT.

V and J are TRBV28 and TRBJ2-5; weak D call: TRBD1 (6 bases). V dropped 8 bases and J dropped 2 bases, with 12 bases sitting between them. Germline CDR1 and CDR2: MDHEN and SYDVKM. The CDR3 length is 13 residues. The CDR3 sequence: CASGLTGQETQYF. In nucleotides, the CDR3 is TGTGCCAGCGGGCTGACAGGACAAGAGACCCAGTACTTC.

The gene calls are TRBV5-4 and TRBJ1-3; no definite D call. Trimming cost V 3 bases and J 0 bases, with 16 bases left between them. Germline CDR1 SGHNT, CDR2 YYREEE (reference sequence). This CDR3 has 17 residues. The CDR3 loop is CASSSAMDGHSGNTIYF. DNA of the CDR3: TGTGCCAGCAGCTCCGCGATGGACGGTCACTCTGGAAACACCATATATTTT.

The chain couples TRBV15 to TRBJ1-3; 7 bases are shared with TRBD1. This CDR3 region has 14 residues. V gave up 5 bases and J gave up 2 bases; unmatched junction bases: 3. CDR1 and CDR2 from the germline V gene are LNHNV and YYDKDF (reference sequence). In DNA, the CDR3 is TGTGCCACCAGCTCTGACAGGGCTGGAAACACCATATATTTT. This sequence encodes CATSSDRAGNTIYF. The whole variable domain, remainder taken from reference TRBV15 and TRBJ1-3, is DAMVIQNPRYQVTQFGKPVTLSCSQTLNHNVMYWYQQKSSQAPKLLFHYYDKDFNNEADTPDNFQSRRPNTSFCFLDIRSPGLGDTAMYLCATSSDRAGNTIYFGEGSWLTVV.

The chain joins TRBV29-1 to TRBJ2-3, with D perhaps TRBD1 or TRBD2 (5 bases each). This CDR3 is built from 13 residues. The V gene lost 4 bases and the J gene lost 2 bases, with 10 bases spanning the gap. The germline gives CDR1 SQVTM, CDR2 ANQGSEA. As DNA, the CDR3 is TGCAGCGTTGGCCGGGACCCCACAGATACGCAGTATTTT. Translated: CSVGRDPTDTQYF.

The rearrangement links TRBV28 to TRBJ1-5; D ambiguous. The V and J ends lost 7 bases and 1 base respectively, with 8 bases between them. The CDR3 sequence is 13 residues long. Per the germline V gene, CDR1 is MDHEN and CDR2 is SYDVKM. CDR3 coding DNA: TGTGCCAGCATCGGGTGGAGCAATCAGCCCCAGCATTTT. Its protein is CASIGWSNQPQHF.

The rearrangement joins TRBV19 to TRBJ1-1, with a possible D match to TRBD1 (6 bases). Trimming shortened V by 7 bases and J by 0 bases, and 18 bases separated the two germline ends. The CDR3 contains 16 residues. Germline-derived CDR1 and CDR2 are LNHDA and SQIVND (reference sequence). The CDR3 DNA is TGTGCCAGTACCCCAACGGGGGCCTTCATGAACACTGAAGCTTTCTTT. This sequence encodes CASTPTGAFMNTEAFF.

For the CDR3, the DNA is TGTGCCAGCAGATCGGAGGGGGCGCTGGGCGGGGAGCTGTTTTTT. Encoded protein: CASRSEGALGGELFF. The rearrangement uses TRBV6-5 and TRBJ2-2; D may be TRBD1 (7 bases). This CDR3 is built from 15 residues. Germline loops: CDR1 MNHEY, CDR2 SVGAGI. V was shortened by 6 bases and J by 7 bases, with 18 bases between the two germline ends.

The chain recombines TRBV19 with TRBJ2-6, with 10 bases fitting TRBD1. Germline CDR1 and CDR2: LNHDA and SQIVND (reference sequence). Unmatched junction bases numbered 9, after V lost 4 bases and J lost 0 bases. CDR3 length: 19 amino acids. CDR3 loop: CASSSKTGTGVSGANVLTF. The CDR3 DNA sequence: TGTGCCAGTAGTAGCAAGACCGGGACAGGGGTCTCTGGGGCCAACGTCCTGACTTTC.

This chain joins TRBV2 and TRBJ2-1; D uncertain. CDR3 length: 15 residues. Germline CDR1 and CDR2: SNHLY and FYNNEI. Trimming left V 1 base short and J 2 bases short, with 9 bases between. CDR3 sequence: CASSEGASTYNEQFF. The CDR3 DNA follows: TGTGCCAGCAGTGAAGGGGCGTCGACCTACAATGAGCAGTTCTTC. Drawing the rest from reference TRBV2 and TRBJ2-1, the complete variable domain is EPEVTQTPSHQVTQMGQEVILRCVPISNHLYFYWYRQILGQKVEFLVSFYNNEISEKSEIFDDQFSVERPDGSNFTLKIRSTKLEDSAMYFCASSEGASTYNEQFFGPGTRLTVL.

The sample holds one count of this clone. The V gene is TRBV10-3, the J gene TRBJ1-2, with 10 bases that match TRBD1. The CDR3 is 14 amino acids. Unmatched junction bases numbered 7, after V lost 6 bases and J lost 6 bases. CDR1 and CDR2 (germline): ENHRY, SYGVKD. Here the CDR3 reads CAIRSDRGLDGYTF. The CDR3 DNA sequence: TGTGCCATCAGATCAGACAGGGGGCTCGATGGCTACACCTTC.

J is TRBJ2-7 and V is TRBV18, with D possibly matching TRBD2 (6 bases). Deletions cut 6 bases from V and 6 bases from J, with 15 bases between. Germline CDR1 and CDR2: KGHSH and LQKENI. The CDR3 runs 13 residues. This CDR3 is CASSLRDWAEQYF. The CDR3 coding sequence is TGTGCCAGCTCTCTCCGGGACTGGGCCGAGCAGTACTTC.

DNA of the CDR3: TGTGCCAGCAGCTTAATGTCTGGGACCCAGTACTTC. Translated: CASSLMSGTQYF. The chain couples TRBV7-2 to TRBJ2-5; no clear D gene. Trimming removed 2 bases at V and 7 bases at J, with 8 bases between. The CDR3 spans 12 residues. Germline V lookup: CDR1 SGHTA, CDR2 FQGNSA.

The chain links TRBV7-9 to TRBJ1-5; no reliable D call. V shed 0 bases and J shed 10 bases, with 10 bases lying between them. The CDR3 is 13 residues long. Germline assignment: CDR1 SEHNR and CDR2 FQNEAQ (reference sequence). The CDR3 protein is CASSLAEAEPQHF. CDR3 coding DNA: TGTGCCAGCAGCTTAGCGGAGGCAGAACCCCAGCATTTT.

This chain uses TRBV28 with TRBJ1-4, with D possibly being TRBD1 (5 bases). The CDR3 runs to 16 residues. Germline CDR1 is MDHEN and CDR2 is SYDVKM. Trimming removed 5 bases from V and 4 bases from J, with 17 bases in between. CDR3 region: CASSLLSAGGNEKLFF. CDR3 DNA sequence: TGTGCCAGCAGTCTCCTTTCGGCCGGGGGTAATGAAAAACTGTTTTTT.